A single sample is the source of the 10 T cell receptor beta chains below, sequenced in a study of T cell responses to AZD1222 COVID-19 vaccine. Repertoires were generated with immunoSEQ multiplex PCR, while TCRdb's copy carries only in-frame clones and drops some. The table lists about 110,000 clones, roughly nine tenths of them singletons, with less than 8.5% in the top ten. This specimen consisted of peripheral blood, obtained on day 0 of AZD1222 vaccination. Receptors originate from an adult in good health.

The chain couples TRBV7-2 to TRBJ1-6, with TRBD1 as a possible D gene (5 bases). CDR1 and CDR2 (germline): SGHTA, FQGNSA. This CDR3 contains 15 residues. V shed 1 base and J shed 7 bases, with 11 bases lying between them. CDR3 nucleotides: TGTGCCAGCAGCTTAGGGGGGATTAGCAATTCACCCCTCCACTTT. It translates to CASSLGGISNSPLHF.

The chain carries TRBV11-1 and TRBJ2-7; unclear D gene. Germline V gives CDR1 SGHAT, CDR2 FQDESV (reference sequence). The CDR3 sequence is 15 residues long. The V gene lost 1 base and the J gene lost 0 bases, with 10 bases spanning the gap. This CDR3 is CASSLESVYSYEQYF. CDR3 sequence (DNA): TGTGCCAGCAGCTTAGAATCGGTATACTCCTACGAGCAGTACTTC.

Only a few counts were recorded for this clone. V and J are TRBV7-3 and TRBJ2-7; 9 bases agree with TRBD1. Trimming at V came to 3 bases and at J to 3 bases, leaving 3 bases not matched to a gene. The CDR3 loop spans 14 amino acids. Germline V lookup: CDR1 SGHTA, CDR2 FQGTGA. The CDR3, as DNA: TGTGCCAGCAGCTTCGGACAGGGGAACTACGAGCAGTACTTC. Its protein is CASSFGQGNYEQYF.

The chain is built from TRBV10-3 and TRBJ1-6; TRBD1 matches at 8 bases. Germline assignment: CDR1 ENHRY and CDR2 SYGVKD. CDR3 length equals 16 residues. V trimming: 6 bases; J trimming: 0 bases; junction bases outside the gene matches: 4. CDR3 sequence: CAISAQGGSYNSPLHF. CDR3 sequence (DNA): TGTGCCATCAGCGCACAGGGGGGCTCCTATAATTCACCCCTCCACTTT.

This clone was recorded only once. This chain links TRBV2 with TRBJ2-7; TRBD1 matches at 8 bases. The CDR3 runs 17 residues. Germline CDR1 SNHLY, CDR2 FYNNEI. The V gene end was trimmed by 0 bases and the J gene end by 5 bases; junction bases not matched to a gene: 12. The CDR3 DNA sequence: TGTGCCAGCAGTGAAGCGTCCGACAGGGGTTTCGACGACGAGCAGTACTTC. It codes for CASSEASDRGFDDEQYF.

The rearrangement links TRBV5-1 to TRBJ1-2, with D tentatively TRBD1 (6 bases). The CDR3 length is 16 residues. The V end was cut by 4 bases, the J end by 1 base, with 17 bases between. Germline V gene sequence: CDR1 SGHRS, CDR2 YFSETQ. Here the CDR3 DNA reads TGCGCCAGCAGCACCTCCCCGGGGGCTCTTAACTATGGCTACACCTTC. It encodes CASSTSPGALNYGYTF.

The chain is built from TRBV3-1 (or the pseudogene TRBV3-2) and TRBJ1-1; 9 nucleotides match TRBD1. CDR3 length: 14 amino acids. The germline V gene has CDR1 LGHDT and CDR2 YNNKEL (reference sequence). V lost 4 bases to trimming and J lost 11 bases; unmatched junction nucleotides: 11. CDR3 residues: CASSPNSGTGYAFF. The CDR3 DNA reads as TGTGCCAGCAGCCCCAATTCAGGGACAGGGTATGCTTTCTTT.

The chain has TRBV30 and TRBJ1-6; D call uncertain. Germline V gives CDR1 GTSNPN, CDR2 SVGIG (reference sequence). V was pared by 2 bases and J by 10 bases, with 12 bases between. CDR3 length: 13 amino acids. The CDR3 here is CAWSSGPWSPLHF. In DNA form, the CDR3 reads TGTGCCTGGAGTTCGGGTCCCTGGTCACCCCTCCACTTT.

The CDR3 coding sequence is TGTGCCAGCAGTTACCAGGGGGAATACGAGTCTGAAGCTTTCTTT. It translates to CASSYQGEYESEAFF. The chain uses TRBV6-6 and TRBJ1-1, with 7 positions matching TRBD1. CDR3 length: 15 residues. Germline V gene data show CDR1 as MNHNY and CDR2 as SVGAGI (reference sequence). V gave up 2 bases and J gave up 6 bases; unmatched junction bases: 9.

The chain employs TRBV6-5 and TRBJ1-5; D is ambiguous. Trimming left V 0 bases short and J 2 bases short, with 11 bases between. CDR1 and CDR2 (germline): MNHEY, SVGAGI. The CDR3 loop spans 16 amino acids. CDR3 in amino acids: CASSYSAPRGNQPQHF. CDR3 bases: TGTGCCAGCAGTTACTCAGCCCCGAGGGGCAATCAGCCCCAGCATTTT.